Here is one T cell receptor (beta chain) with its context. With 4 bases removed from V and 4 bases from J, the gap between germline ends came to 17 bases. Germline V gene data show CDR1 as SGHDT and CDR2 as YYEEEE. This CDR3 comprises 15 residues. The sample is drawn from a study of patients and donors after allogeneic stem cell transplantation. TCRdb analysed the RT-PCR reads with MiXCR anew, one entry per CDR3 protein. The table shows about 230,000 distinct CDR3 sequences, with roughly 13% occurring only once. The TCR was taken from a human donor who was either an allogeneic HSCT recipient or a stem cell or donor lymphocyte infusion donor (not recorded which). It is not recorded whose cells these are; they may come from a transplant donor. V and J are TRBV5-6 and TRBJ1-2; D is uncertain. Sequenced: blood, either unsorted or a sorted T cell fraction (not recorded which). CDR3 in DNA: TGTGCCAGCAGCCCGAAGATCACAGTCCGCTATGGCTACACCTTC. Its translation: CASSPKITVRYGYTF.